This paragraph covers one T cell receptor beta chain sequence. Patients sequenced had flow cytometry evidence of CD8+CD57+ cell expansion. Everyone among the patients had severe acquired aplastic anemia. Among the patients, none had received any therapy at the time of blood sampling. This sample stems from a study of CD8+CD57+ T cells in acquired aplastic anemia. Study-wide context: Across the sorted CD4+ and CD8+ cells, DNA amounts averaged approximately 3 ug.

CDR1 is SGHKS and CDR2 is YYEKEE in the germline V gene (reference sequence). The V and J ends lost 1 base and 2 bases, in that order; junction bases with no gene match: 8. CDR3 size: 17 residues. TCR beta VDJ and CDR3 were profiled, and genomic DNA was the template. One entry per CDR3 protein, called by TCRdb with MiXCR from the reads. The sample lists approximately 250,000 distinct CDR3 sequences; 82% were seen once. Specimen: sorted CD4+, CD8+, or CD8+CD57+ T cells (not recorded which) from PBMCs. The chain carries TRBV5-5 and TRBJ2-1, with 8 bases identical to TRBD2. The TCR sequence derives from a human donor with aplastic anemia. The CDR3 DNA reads TGTGCCAGCAGCTTGCACGGGGGGGGGCGTACCTACAATGAGCAGTTCTTC. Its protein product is CASSLHGGGRTYNEQFF.